Following are 22 T cell receptor beta chains from one sample sequenced in a study of T-cell memory formation after mild COVID-19. MiXCR was run by TCRdb on the 5' RACE reads, yielding one entry per CDR3 protein. Found here are about 160,000 distinct CDR3 sequences, around 30% of them singletons; the top ten hold more than 10%. Input material: PBMCs or a T cell subset sorted from them (not recorded which). The receptors derive from an adult woman who had mild COVID-19 (a few samples of this study predate the infection). Cell type and time point are not known.

The chain couples TRBV12-3 or TRBV12-4 to TRBJ1-1; TRBD1 is a possible D gene (6 bases). This CDR3 comprises 14 residues. V was cut by 6 bases and J by 0 bases, with 11 bases left in between. The CDR3 DNA is TGTGCCAGCAGGGGGGGGCTTGTGAACACTGAAGCTTTCTTT. Translated: CASRGGLVNTEAFF.

The chain recombines TRBV18 with TRBJ2-1, with D possibly TRBD1 on 6 matching bases. Between the trimmed V and J ends, which lost 1 base and 4 bases, there was a span of 20 bases. CDR1 is KGHSH and CDR2 is LQKENI in the germline V gene. The CDR3 is made up of 18 amino acids. The DNA for the CDR3 is TGTGCCAGCTCACCACTTGTTGTACAGGGCAGGGTGTACAATGAGCAGTTCTTC. As protein: CASSPLVVQGRVYNEQFF.

A few counts support this clonotype. The gene calls are TRBV3-1 and TRBJ1-1; TRBD1 matches at 9 bases. Germline V gene lookup returns CDR1 LGHDT and CDR2 YNNKEL (reference sequence). Trimming removed 4 bases from V and 5 bases from J; junction bases left unmatched: 8. The CDR3 is 15 amino acids. CDR3 sequence: CASSRAGTGTTEAFF. The CDR3 DNA sequence: TGTGCCAGCAGCCGAGCCGGGACAGGGACGACTGAAGCTTTCTTT.

This clonotype was observed a handful of times. V and J are TRBV11-2 and TRBJ2-3; maybe TRBD2 (6 bases). The germline CDR1 and CDR2 sequences are SGHAT and FQNNGV. The germline V and J ends were trimmed by 5 bases and 12 bases, with 12 bases remaining between them. The CDR3 spans 11 residues. The CDR3, as DNA: TGTGCCAGCAGCCCGGGACTGGCACAGTATTTT. Residues: CASSPGLAQYF. Full variable domain (rest looked up from reference TRBV11-2 and TRBJ2-3): EAGVAQSPRYKIIEKRQSVAFWCNPISGHATLYWYQQILGQGPKLLIQFQNNGVVDDSQLPKDRFSAERLKGVDSTLKIQPAKLEDSAVYLCASSPGLAQYFGPGTRLTVL.

The chain links TRBV15 to TRBJ2-3, with D perhaps matching TRBD2 (6 bases). V lost 8 bases, J lost 3 bases, and 15 bases lay in between. The length of the CDR3 is 14 residues. The germline CDR1 and CDR2 sequences are LNHNV and YYDKDF (reference sequence). CDR3 protein: CATAGQGGTDTQYF. The CDR3 DNA reads as TGTGCCACCGCAGGGCAGGGAGGAACAGATACGCAGTATTTT.

A few counts support this clonotype. The rearrangement joins TRBV7-2 to TRBJ2-7, with 7 positions matching TRBD2. Germline V lookup: CDR1 SGHTA, CDR2 FQGNSA. V shed 4 bases, J shed 7 bases, and the junction held 16 bases outside the gene matches. The CDR3 runs 16 residues. The CDR3 is CASSSYPGAGVEEQYF. The CDR3 coding sequence is TGTGCCAGCAGCTCCTACCCCGGGGCGGGAGTTGAGGAGCAGTACTTC.

There are a few counts of this clonotype. The chain is built from TRBV7-2 and TRBJ2-1; unclear D gene. Deletions cut 3 bases from V and 11 bases from J, with 11 bases between. Germline CDR1 reads SGHTA; CDR2 reads FQGNSA. CDR3 length: 12 amino acids. The CDR3, as DNA: TGTGCCAGCAGCTTCTTAACCCAGCAGCAGTTCTTC. Translating it yields CASSFLTQQQFF.

As DNA, the CDR3 is TGTGCCAGCAGTTCCTTAGATCTAGCGGGAGCTTACGAGACCCAGTACTTC. Translating gives CASSSLDLAGAYETQYF. The genes are TRBV6-5 and TRBJ2-5; 10 bases agree with TRBD2. Germline CDR1 is MNHEY and CDR2 is SVGAGI. Trimming removed 4 bases from V and 5 bases from J; junction bases left unmatched: 13. The CDR3 is 17 residues long.

DNA for the CDR3: TGTGCCAGCAGTTACTCCGAGGGGGGGCAGGGTGAAAAACTGTTTTTT. Protein: CASSYSEGGQGEKLFF. The V gene is TRBV6-6, the J gene TRBJ1-4; a weak D match, TRBD1 (6 bases). Trimming removed 0 bases from V and 7 bases from J, with 15 bases in between. The germline V gene encodes CDR1 MNHNY and CDR2 SVGAGI (reference sequence). This CDR3 comprises 16 residues.

V and J are TRBV20-1 and TRBJ1-2, with D uncertain. Germline CDR1 reads DFQATT; CDR2 reads SNEGSKA (reference sequence). This CDR3 comprises 15 residues. Trimming cost V 6 bases and J 4 bases, with 21 bases left between them. The CDR3: CSAPPPAMVGYGYTF. For the CDR3, the DNA is TGCAGTGCCCCCCCCCCGGCCATGGTTGGCTATGGCTACACCTTC.

This clonotype was detected a few times. The V and J genes are TRBV5-5 and TRBJ2-5; no reliable D call. There are 13 residues in the CDR3. The germline V gene encodes CDR1 SGHKS and CDR2 YYEKEE (reference sequence). The V and J ends lost 4 bases and 3 bases respectively, with 10 bases between them. CDR3 nucleotides: TGTGCCAGCAGCCCCTGGGTAGAAGAGACCCAGTACTTC. It codes for CASSPWVEETQYF.

This clonotype was seen only a few times. The chain couples TRBV5-6 to TRBJ2-1; 7 bases line up with TRBD2. The V gene end was trimmed by 3 bases and the J gene end by 11 bases; junction bases not matched to a gene: 5. CDR1 and CDR2 from the germline V gene are SGHDT and YYEEEE. The CDR3 extends over 12 amino acids. The CDR3 region is CASSSTGTKQFF. The DNA of the CDR3 is TGTGCCAGCAGCTCCACCGGGACTAAGCAGTTCTTC.

This chain joins TRBV29-1 and TRBJ2-1; TRBD2 aligns across 13 bases. This CDR3 has 15 residues. Germline CDR1 SQVTM, CDR2 ANQGSEA. After removal of 4 bases from V and 6 bases from J, the junction contained 6 bases not matched to a gene. For the CDR3, the DNA is TGCAGCGTTGCCGGGACTAGCGGGAAGGGCAATGAGCAGTTCTTC. It is translated as CSVAGTSGKGNEQFF.

The V gene is TRBV24-1, the J gene TRBJ2-2, with 7 bases aligning to TRBD2. This CDR3 region has 14 residues. The V gene end was trimmed by 7 bases and the J gene end by 1 base; junction bases not matched to a gene: 2. CDR1 and CDR2 from the germline V gene are KGHDR and SFDVKD. CDR3 loop: CATRKRENTGELFF. CDR3 DNA: TGTGCCACCAGGAAGCGGGAGAACACCGGGGAGCTGTTTTTT.

This clonotype has a handful of counts. The CDR3 is CASRRTSSTYEQYF. CDR3 DNA sequence: TGTGCCAGCAGAAGGACTTCAAGTACCTACGAGCAGTACTTC. The chain recombines TRBV6-4 with TRBJ2-7; D might be TRBD2 (5 bases). This CDR3 comprises 14 residues. Germline V gives CDR1 MRHNA, CDR2 SNTAGT. Trimming took 6 bases from V and 2 from J, leaving 14 bases between them.

The DNA for the CDR3 is TGTGCCAGCAGCAACATCCGGGGCTCTAATGAGCAGTTCTTC. Protein product: CASSNIRGSNEQFF. The rearrangement uses TRBV5-4 and TRBJ2-1; either TRBD1 or TRBD2 may supply D (5 bases each). The CDR3 spans 14 residues. V was cut by 4 bases and J by 7 bases, with 15 bases left in between. The V gene's germline CDR1 is SGHNT and CDR2 YYREEE (reference sequence).

The table lists this clonotype with a few counts. The chain couples TRBV7-9 to TRBJ2-1; TRBD2 is a possible D gene (6 bases). V dropped 4 bases and J dropped 2 bases, with 12 bases sitting between them. This CDR3 region has 15 residues. In germline, CDR1 is SEHNR, CDR2 FQNEAQ (reference sequence). The CDR3 loop is CASSSQRATYNEQFF. CDR3 nucleotide sequence: TGTGCCAGCAGCTCCCAGCGGGCAACCTACAATGAGCAGTTCTTC. The full variable domain, with the rest looked up from reference TRBV7-9 and TRBJ2-1, is DTGVSQNPRHKITKRGQNVTFRCDPISEHNRLYWYRQTLGQGPEFLTYFQNEAQLEKSRLLSDRFSAERPKGSFSTLEIQRTEQGDSAMYLCASSSQRATYNEQFFGPGTRLTVL.

This clonotype was seen a few times. The gene calls are TRBV4-2 and TRBJ2-5, with TRBD2 identical over 9 bases. V gave up 0 bases and J gave up 5 bases; unmatched junction bases: 4. This CDR3 spans 15 amino acids. Germline V lookup: CDR1 LGHNA, CDR2 YNFKEQ. CDR3 coding DNA: TGTGCCAGCAGCCAAGAAGCTAGCGGGGTTGAGACCCAGTACTTC. Protein product: CASSQEASGVETQYF.

This clonotype was observed a few times. This chain links TRBV4-1 with TRBJ2-7; D call uncertain. The length of the CDR3 is 14 residues. Trimming took off 1 base at V and 4 bases at J, with 11 bases between the two ends. Germline assignment: CDR1 MGHRA and CDR2 YSYEKL. CDR3: CASSQVLLTYEQYF. CDR3 sequence (DNA): TGCGCCAGCAGCCAAGTTCTACTTACGTACGAGCAGTACTTC.

The V gene is TRBV20-1, the J gene TRBJ1-2; 10 bases map to TRBD1. The germline gives CDR1 DFQATT, CDR2 SNEGSKA (reference sequence). Trimming at V came to 5 bases and at J to 4 bases, leaving 13 bases not matched to a gene. CDR3 length equals 16 residues. In DNA form, the CDR3 reads TGCAGTGCTGGTTCGGGACAGGGGATCTCGGGCTATGGCTACACCTTC. Protein sequence: CSAGSGQGISGYGYTF.

This sequence joins TRBV12-3 or TRBV12-4 and TRBJ1-1; TRBD1 matches 9 bases. This CDR3 comprises 17 residues. With 5 bases clipped from V and 6 bases from J, the junction kept 16 bases outside the gene matches. The CDR3, as DNA: TGTGCCAGCAGTGCCACTAGGGGGGGACAGGGTGTCGCTGAAGCTTTCTTT. Translated: CASSATRGGQGVAEAFF.

This chain connects TRBV5-1 to TRBJ2-1; 11 bases match TRBD2. Germline-derived CDR1 and CDR2 are SGHRS and YFSETQ. The trim removed 5 bases at V and 9 bases at J, leaving 10 bases unmatched. The CDR3 contains 15 residues. This CDR3 reads CASSRTSGGGSEQFF. The CDR3 DNA sequence: TGCGCCAGCAGTCGTACTAGCGGGGGAGGGAGTGAGCAGTTCTTC.